A selection of T cell receptor beta chains follows, all from one sample in a study of blood T cell repertoires in COVID-19. Clones were sequenced by immunoSEQ multiplex PCR, and TCRdb holds only the in-frame ones, with some missing. This sample has 19,000 or so clones, with 65% to 90% found just once. Specimen: peripheral blood. The source of these receptors is a man at least 80 years old with acute or convalescent COVID-19. The CDR3 runs from the conserved cysteine through the conserved F or W. The D gene is left open where the match is weak. Expanded clones get a size class; other rows say once, few or many, or leave the size out.

length | D | J | V | size | CDR3 | DNA
16 | TRBD2 | TRBJ2-2 | TRBV11-3 | - | CASRQRAGKNTGELFF | TGTGCCAGTCGCCAAAGAGCGGGGAAGAACACCGGGGAGCTGTTTTTT
15 | - | TRBJ1-1 | TRBV19 | - | CASSTRRIESTEAFF | TGTGCCAGTAGTACCCGGCGGATAGAGAGCACTGAAGCTTTCTTT
16 | - | TRBJ1-1 | TRBV6-2/TRBV6-3 | - | CASSPLGWGPEGEAFF | TGTGCCAGCAGTCCCCTGGGATGGGGACCGGAGGGTGAAGCTTTCTTT
15 | TRBD1 | TRBJ1-1 | TRBV19 | few | CASSPTGGGSSEAFF | TGTGCCAGTAGCCCGACAGGGGGCGGCTCGTCTGAAGCTTTCTTT
15 | TRBD1 | TRBJ2-7 | TRBV6-2/TRBV6-3 | - | CASSSLGQGSYEQYF | TGTGCCAGCAGTTCCCTTGGACAGGGGTCCTACGAGCAGTACTTC
17 | - | TRBJ1-5 | TRBV27 | - | CASSSLAERPRNQPQHF | TGTGCCAGCAGTTCCCTCGCGGAAAGGCCTCGGAATCAGCCCCAGCATTTT
12 | TRBD1 | TRBJ1-2 | TRBV28 | many | CASSLGGLGYTF | TGTGCCAGCTCCTTAGGGGGCCTGGGCTACACCTTC
17 | TRBD1 | TRBJ1-3 | TRBV7-8 | - | CASSWTGGGMSGNTIYF | TGTGCCAGCAGCTGGACAGGCGGTGGTATGTCTGGAAACACCATATATTTT
17 | - | TRBJ2-3 | TRBV4-1 | - | CASSQAPFRGNVDTQYF | TGCGCCAGCAGCCAAGCTCCCTTCAGGGGTAACGTTGATACGCAGTATTTT
16 | - | TRBJ2-1 | TRBV28 | - | CASSTFSWTREAEQFF | TGTGCCAGCAGTACCTTCAGCTGGACAAGGGAAGCTGAGCAGTTCTTC
12 | TRBD1 | TRBJ1-1 | TRBV28 | - | CANAQGAGEAFF | TGTGCCAACGCCCAGGGGGCCGGTGAAGCTTTCTTT
16 | TRBD1 | TRBJ1-4 | TRBV29-1 | - | CSVFGQGGQANEKLFF | TGCAGCGTTTTCGGACAGGGGGGTCAGGCTAATGAAAAACTGTTTTTT
13 | - | TRBJ2-1 | TRBV19 | once | CASRADSYNEQFF | TGTGCCAGTAGGGCGGACTCCTACAATGAGCAGTTCTTC
15 | - | TRBJ2-5 | TRBV11-2 | few | CASSLFGQFQETQYF | TGTGCCAGCAGCTTATTTGGGCAATTCCAGGAGACCCAGTACTTC
15 | TRBD1 | TRBJ2-7 | TRBV14 | - | CASSQAGDSPYEQYF | TGTGCCAGCAGCCAAGCCGGGGACAGTCCCTACGAGCAGTACTTC
13 | TRBD1 | TRBJ1-1 | TRBV6-5 | once | CASSRQGPGGAFF | TGTGCCAGCAGCCGACAGGGTCCCGGGGGAGCTTTCTTT